This entry describes one TCR beta chain. Antigen specificity is unknown. Germline V CDR1 and CDR2: ENHRY, SYGVKD. The CDR3 has 16 residues. V trimming: 2 bases; J trimming: 9 bases; junction bases outside the gene matches: 8. This record comes from a study of T-cell reconstitution after alpha-beta-depleted transplantation in children. Overall study findings and caveats: T-cell counts and diversity were attributed mostly to newly produced T cells one year after transplant. After transplant, high TCRbeta diversity at day 60 in some patients arose from surviving recipient T cells and thymic progenitors.

Unique molecular identifiers were incorporated into the prepared TCRbeta library. TCRdb itself ran the PCR reads through MiXCR, one entry per CDR3 protein. The top ten hold less than 15% of the sample, which has 500,000 or so distinct CDR3 sequences, about an eighth seen once. This sequence originates from a female patient aged 2-10 years who had a stem cell transplant for aplastic anemia, so the T cells may come from the graft donor. V gene TRBV10-3 combines with J gene TRBJ2-1; 12 positions match TRBD2. Sample: PBMCs, mostly from graft donor cells, taken 180 days after TCRalphabeta/CD19-depleted stem cell transplant. The DNA of the CDR3 is TGTGCCATCAGTGAGGGAACTAGCGGGAGGCCGGGTGAGCAGTTCTTC. It translates to CAISEGTSGRPGEQFF.